A single T cell receptor (beta chain) is shown here with its context. Its antigen is currently unknown. This CDR3 has 15 residues. The V segment lost 8 bases and the J segment 5 bases; nucleotides outside the gene matches: 9. CDR1 and CDR2 (germline): MGHRA, YSYEKL. The record originates from a study of shared clonotypes between healthy human individuals. General study points: Rarefaction demonstrated incomplete sorted-subset sequencing despite large depth.

Every immunoSEQ plate was one replicate of a subset's evenly spread DNA. Sorted-subset replicate PCRs used about 200 ng DNA, approximately 33,000 T cell genomes. Produced via immunoSEQ multiplex PCR; TCRdb's table is partial and in-frame only. The sample comprises hundreds of thousands of clones, less than 80% of which are singletons, and around 2% rests with the top ten. The chain joins TRBV4-1 to TRBJ2-5; 12 bases match TRBD1. This receptor was identified in a woman in her 30s in good health. Sequenced sample: memory CD4+ T cells sorted from blood. The subset: CD45RA-negative fraction. The CDR3 bases are TGCGCCAGCGAGCCGGGACAGGGGGCGGGTGAGACCCAGTACTTC. Translation: CASEPGQGAGETQYF.